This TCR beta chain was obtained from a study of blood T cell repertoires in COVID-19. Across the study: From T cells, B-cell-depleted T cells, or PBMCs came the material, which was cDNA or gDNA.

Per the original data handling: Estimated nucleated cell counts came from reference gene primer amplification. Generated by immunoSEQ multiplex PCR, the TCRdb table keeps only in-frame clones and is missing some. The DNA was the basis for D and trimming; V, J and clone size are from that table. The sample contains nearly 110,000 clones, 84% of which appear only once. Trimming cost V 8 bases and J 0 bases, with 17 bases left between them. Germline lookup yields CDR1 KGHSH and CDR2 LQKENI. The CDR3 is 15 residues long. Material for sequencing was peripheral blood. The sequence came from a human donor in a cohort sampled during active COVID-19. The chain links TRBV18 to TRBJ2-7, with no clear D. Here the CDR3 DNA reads TGTGCCAGCCCTCTTCGGCGGATGCGCTCCTACGAGCAGTACGTC. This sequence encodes CASPLRRMRSYEQYV.